A selection of T cell receptor beta chains follows, all from one sample in a study of blood T cell repertoires in COVID-19. The assay was immunoSEQ multiplex PCR, and TCRdb's table has in-frame clones only and misses some. Among 97,000 or so clones listed, roughly nine tenths were seen once. The material sequenced was peripheral blood. These TCRs come from a man aged 45-65 years with acute or convalescent COVID-19. The CDR3 runs from the conserved cysteine through the conserved F or W. The D gene is left open where the match is weak. Clone size is not always given. Where it is, it says once, few, many or a class for expanded clones.

cdr3_length j_call v_call clone_size d_call cdr3_aa cdr3_nt
14 TRBJ2-7 TRBV5-1 . TRBD1 CASSFGDRGYEQYF TGCGCCAGCAGCTTCGGGGACAGGGGTTACGAGCAGTACTTC
13 TRBJ2-7 TRBV21-1 . . CASSSCSSYEQYF TGTGCCAGCAGCTCATGTTCCAGCTACGAGCAGTACTTC
15 TRBJ2-7 TRBV27 . TRBD1 CASSSGQASPYEQYF TGTGCCAGCAGTTCGGGACAGGCCTCCCCCTACGAGCAGTACTTC
16 TRBJ1-1 TRBV21-1 . . CASSPNRVVMNTEAFF TGTGCCAGCAGTCCAAACAGGGTAGTTATGAACACTGAAGCTTTCTTT
15 TRBJ1-1 TRBV30 . . CAWSVYIPTSGEAFF TGTGCCTGGAGTGTATACATCCCAACTTCGGGTGAAGCTTTCTTT
14 TRBJ2-5 TRBV5-1 . TRBD2 CASNSGRAGETQYF TGCGCCAGTAATAGCGGGAGGGCCGGTGAGACCCAGTACTTC
14 TRBJ2-7 TRBV7-2 . . CASSPVTGSYEQYF TGTGCCAGCAGCCCTGTGACAGGATCCTACGAGCAGTACTTC
15 TRBJ2-3 TRBV13 . TRBD2 CASRATSGNTDTQYF TGTGCCAGCAGGGCGACTAGCGGAAATACAGATACGCAGTATTTT
15 TRBJ2-7 TRBV14 . TRBD1 CASSTSGTGVHEQYF TGTGCCAGCAGCACATCCGGGACAGGGGTACACGAGCAGTACTTC
22 TRBJ1-3 TRBV24-1 . TRBD1 CATSDHPSRRQGGLLLGNTIYF TGTGCCACCAGTGACCACCCTTCAAGACGACAGGGGGGCCTCCTCCTAGGAAACACCATATATTTT
15 TRBJ1-3 TRBV5-1 few . CASSWASGTGNTIYF TGCGCCAGCAGCTGGGCCTCGGGGACTGGAAACACCATATATTTT
15 TRBJ1-5 TRBV2 . . CASSVTVDSNQPQHF TGTGCCAGCAGTGTGACAGTGGACAGCAATCAGCCCCAGCATTTT
15 TRBJ2-5 TRBV19 . TRBD1 CASSIGTGGLETQYF TGTGCCAGTAGTATTGGGACAGGGGGCTTGGAGACCCAGTACTTC
15 TRBJ1-1 TRBV14 . TRBD1 CASSQVGTGDTEAFF TGTGCCAGCAGCCAAGTGGGAACAGGGGACACTGAAGCTTTCTTT
20 TRBJ2-7 TRBV3-1/TRBV3-2 . TRBD2 CASSQVASGRVASSPYEQYF TGTGCCAGCAGCCAAGTTGCTAGCGGGAGAGTGGCTTCCTCCCCGTACGAGCAGTACTTC
17 TRBJ1-4 TRBV9 . TRBD1 CASSPQGQPATNEKLFF TGTGCCAGCAGCCCCCAGGGACAGCCGGCAACTAATGAAAAACTGTTTTTT
16 TRBJ1-5 TRBV30 . . CAWSLHGAYSNQPQHF TGTGCCTGGAGCTTACACGGAGCTTATAGCAATCAGCCCCAGCATTTT
13 TRBJ1-2 TRBV6-5 . . CASSRGLNYGYTF TGTGCCAGCAGCCGTGGGCTAAACTATGGCTACACCTTC
14 TRBJ1-5 TRBV7-2 . TRBD1 CASSFITGGQPQHF TGTGCCAGCAGCTTCATCACAGGGGGTCAGCCCCAGCATTTT
13 TRBJ1-6 TRBV12-3/TRBV12-4 . . CASSLRGDSPLHF TGTGCCAGCAGCCTCCGGGGGGATTCACCCCTCCACTTT
16 TRBJ1-5 TRBV19 . TRBD1 CASSMRGQGAVQPQHF TGTGCCAGTAGTATGAGGGGACAGGGGGCTGTTCAGCCCCAGCATTTT
15 TRBJ1-3 TRBV6-5 . . CASSQGTQGTNTIYF TGTGCCAGCAGCCAAGGAACCCAGGGGACAAACACCATATATTTT
12 TRBJ2-5 TRBV12-3/TRBV12-4 . . CASSLRVRTQYF TGTGCCAGCAGTTTGAGGGTACGGACCCAGTACTTC
13 TRBJ2-7 TRBV5-6 . . CASSSGLSYEQYF TGTGCCAGCAGCTCGGGACTGAGCTACGAGCAGTACTTC
17 TRBJ2-7 TRBV5-8 . TRBD2 CASSFQIRTSATYEQYF TGTGCCAGCAGCTTCCAGATTCGGACTAGCGCGACCTACGAGCAGTACTTC
13 TRBJ2-7 TRBV12-3/TRBV12-4 . . CASSFGGSYEQYF TGTGCCAGCAGTTTTGGGGGGTCCTACGAGCAGTACTTC
16 TRBJ1-2 TRBV7-2 . TRBD1 CASSNYRTGAPYGYTF TGTGCCAGCAGCAATTATAGGACAGGAGCACCCTATGGCTACACCTTC
14 TRBJ1-2 TRBV19 . . CASSIAYRNYGYTF TGTGCCAGTAGTATAGCTTACAGAAACTATGGCTACACCTTC
19 TRBJ2-3 TRBV10-3 . TRBD2 CAIRGQGLAGGPRPDTQYF TGTGCCATCAGGGGCCAGGGACTAGCGGGAGGGCCTCGTCCAGATACGCAGTATTTT
15 TRBJ1-5 TRBV2 . TRBD1 CASSEDATGNQPQHF TGTGCCAGCAGTGAAGATGCGACAGGGAATCAGCCCCAGCATTTT
13 TRBJ2-2 TRBV7-9 once . CASSLSGSGELFF TGTGCCAGCAGCTTATCAGGCTCCGGGGAGCTGTTTTTT
14 TRBJ2-3 TRBV2 . . CASRAWTNTDTQYF TGTGCCAGCAGGGCTTGGACAAACACAGATACGCAGTATTTT
12 TRBJ1-2 TRBV19 . . CASNRGYYGYTF TGTGCCAGTAATAGGGGCTACTATGGCTACACCTTC
13 TRBJ1-1 TRBV6-5 . . CASRPPGLTEAFF TGTGCCAGCAGACCCCCGGGTTTAACTGAAGCTTTCTTT
15 TRBJ2-1 TRBV11-1 . TRBD2 CASSLVGRARDEQFF TGTGCCAGCAGCTTAGTCGGGAGGGCGAGGGATGAGCAGTTCTTC
13 TRBJ1-2 TRBV7-9 . . CASSPGRGDGYTF TGTGCCAGCAGCCCGGGTAGGGGCGATGGCTACACCTTC
12 TRBJ2-3 TRBV7-9 . TRBD1 CASSKTGGTQYF TGTGCCAGCAGCAAAACAGGGGGTACGCAGTATTTT
17 TRBJ1-4 TRBV21-1 . . CASSKVIVFTEGEKLFF TGTGCCAGCAGCAAAGTGATAGTGTTCACGGAGGGTGAAAAACTGTTTTTT
15 TRBJ2-2 TRBV6-5 once TRBD1 CASSYAGTGIGELFF TGTGCCAGCAGTTACGCCGGGACAGGGATCGGGGAGCTGTTTTTT
17 TRBJ2-4 TRBV3-1/TRBV3-2 . . CASSHLGGGRAKNIQYF TGTGCCAGCAGCCATCTGGGAGGTGGGCGGGCCAAAAACATTCAGTACTTC